These 9 T cell receptor beta chains came from one sample sequenced in a study of blood T cells in healthy people across ages. The authors ran a second PCR of 7 to 11 cycles using a sample-barcoded 5' primer and a J-beta primer mix. TCRdb fed the 5' RACE reads into MiXCR, producing one record per CDR3 protein. The data contain nearly 800,000 distinct CDR3 sequences, roughly three fifths of them seen just once; the ten biggest clones take up approximately 24%. Sequenced material: blood. The receptor source for this set is a man between 35 and 55 years old in good health.

V and J are TRBV11-2 and TRBJ2-1; possibly TRBD2 for D (6 bases). The CDR3 runs 17 residues. The germline gives CDR1 SGHAT, CDR2 FQNNGV. The germline V and J ends were trimmed by 2 bases and 6 bases, with 20 bases remaining between them. The CDR3 here is CASSLFPPSGHSNEQFF. The CDR3 DNA reads TGTGCCAGCAGCTTATTTCCGCCGAGCGGGCACTCCAATGAGCAGTTCTTC.

There are a few counts of this clonotype. This sequence joins TRBV10-3 and TRBJ2-5; D ambiguous. The V end was cut by 0 bases, the J end by 5 bases, with 7 bases between. The CDR3 totals 13 residues. The germline V gene has CDR1 ENHRY and CDR2 SYGVKD. The CDR3 bases are TGTGCCATCAGTGAGTCTACGGTGGAGACCCAGTACTTC. This translates into CAISESTVETQYF.

J is TRBJ2-5 and V is TRBV6-2 or TRBV6-3; D is unresolved. The CDR3 runs to 12 residues. Trimming cost V 8 bases and J 4 bases, with 11 bases left between them. The germline V gene has CDR1 MNHEY and CDR2 SVGEGT. The DNA of the CDR3 is TGTGCCAGCTTTAGGGATGGAGAGACCCAGTACTTC. This codes for CASFRDGETQYF.

The rearrangement uses TRBV27 and TRBJ2-3, with D maybe TRBD2 (5 bases). Germline values: CDR1 MNHEY, CDR2 SMNVEV (reference sequence). The CDR3 sequence is 14 residues long. Between the trimmed V and J ends, which lost 6 bases and 4 bases, there was a span of 14 bases. The CDR3 sequence is CASSRGLNPDTQYF. CDR3 bases: TGTGCCAGCAGCCGAGGGCTGAACCCAGATACGCAGTATTTT.

This clonotype was picked up a small number of times. The chain combines TRBV28 with TRBJ2-1; 10 bases match TRBD1. Germline values: CDR1 MDHEN, CDR2 SYDVKM. Trimming took 8 bases from V and 8 from J; bases not matched to a gene: 9. The CDR3 totals 14 residues. DNA for the CDR3: TGTGCCAGCGAAGGGGGACAGGGGATATATGAGCAGTTCTTC. It specifies CASEGGQGIYEQFF.

The rearrangement uses TRBV7-9 and TRBJ1-1; no clear D. Germline V gives CDR1 SEHNR, CDR2 FQNEAQ (reference sequence). Trimming left V 8 bases short and J 1 base short, with 17 bases between. This CDR3 spans 15 amino acids. CDR3 in amino acids: CASGFSWRANTEAFF. The CDR3 DNA reads as TGTGCCAGCGGTTTCTCCTGGAGGGCGAACACTGAAGCTTTCTTT.

The J gene is TRBJ1-2, the V gene TRBV12-3 or TRBV12-4; perhaps TRBD1 as D (5 bases). CDR3 length: 15 residues. V lost 6 bases, J lost 4 bases, and 18 bases lay in between. The CDR3 bases are TGTGCCAGCAGCCCGGGGCGGGGGGGGTTCTATGGCTACACCTTC. Its translation: CASSPGRGGFYGYTF.

The chain links TRBV7-9 to TRBJ2-3; 14 bases align to TRBD2. Germline V gene lookup returns CDR1 SEHNR and CDR2 FQNEAQ (reference sequence). The CDR3 is 19 residues long. Trimming took 5 bases from V and 3 from J; bases not matched to a gene: 13. The CDR3 region has the DNA TGTGCCAGCAGCGCGAACCAAGGGACTAGCGGGAGTTGGACAGATACGCAGTATTTT. This gives the protein CASSANQGTSGSWTDTQYF. The full variable domain, in which reference TRBV7-9 and TRBJ2-3 provide the parts outside the CDR3, is DTGVSQNPRHKITKRGQNVTFRCDPISEHNRLYWYRQTLGQGPEFLTYFQNEAQLEKSRLLSDRFSAERPKGSFSTLEIQRTEQGDSAMYLCASSANQGTSGSWTDTQYFGPGTRLTVL.

This clonotype was counted between two and nine times. This chain uses TRBV28 with TRBJ1-4; weak D call: TRBD1 (5 bases). The V gene's germline CDR1 is MDHEN and CDR2 SYDVKM. The V end was cut by 5 bases, the J end by 0 bases, with 16 bases between. This CDR3 contains 17 residues. CDR3 protein: CASSRSTAGATNEKLFF. In DNA, the CDR3 is TGTGCCAGCAGTCGATCGACAGCGGGGGCAACTAATGAAAAACTGTTTTTT.